One sample yielded the 16 T cell receptor beta chains listed below, sequenced in a study of cytomegalovirus exposure and HLA in healthy donors. 13 Jbeta primers and 60 Vbeta primers were used for the PCR. The protocol was immunoSEQ multiplex PCR, while the TCRdb copy is restricted to in-frame clones and leaves out a portion. Of about 150,000 clones in the sample, 75% to 90% are singletons; the top ten hold roughly 2%. The sequencing input was PBMCs. The receptors were gathered from a woman younger than 35 in good health and CMV-seronegative.

The chain uses TRBV4-1 and TRBJ2-7; 8 nucleotides match TRBD1. The V and J ends lost 1 base and 3 bases, in that order; junction bases with no gene match: 8. CDR1 and CDR2 (germline): MGHRA, YSYEKL. There are 16 residues in the CDR3. CDR3 nucleotides: TGCGCCAGCAGCCAAGTCGGGACAGGACGTATCTACGAGCAGTACTTC. It codes for CASSQVGTGRIYEQYF.

The chain employs TRBV28 and TRBJ1-1, with a tentative D call TRBD1 (6 bases). With 8 bases removed from V and 5 bases from J, the gap between germline ends came to 15 bases. Germline CDR1 is MDHEN and CDR2 is SYDVKM. The CDR3 has 13 amino acids. The CDR3 bases are TGTGCCAGCGGGGGGGGCTTAGGGACTGAAGCTTTCTTT. Protein sequence: CASGGGLGTEAFF.

In its sample, this clone was seen a few times. This chain connects TRBV6-1 to TRBJ1-2; the D gene is possibly TRBD1 (6 bases). The CDR3 is 16 residues long. CDR1 is MNHNS and CDR2 is SASEGT in the germline V gene. Trimming cost V 4 bases and J 4 bases, with 19 bases left between them. The CDR3 coding sequence is TGTGCCAGCAGTGGGGCCGGGGGGGCTGGAATCTATGGCTACACCTTC. Encoded protein: CASSGAGGAGIYGYTF.

The V and J genes are TRBV28 and TRBJ2-7, with D uncertain. The ends were cut back, 3 bases at V and 1 base at J, with 7 bases in the middle. Per the germline V gene, CDR1 is MDHEN and CDR2 is SYDVKM. The CDR3 contains 13 residues. The chain's CDR3 is CASSFSRSYEQYF. The CDR3 DNA reads as TGTGCCAGCAGTTTTTCCAGGTCCTACGAGCAGTACTTC.

This clone was seen a few times. V gene TRBV28 combines with J gene TRBJ1-5; D is perhaps TRBD1 (6 bases). The CDR3 runs 14 residues. V was cut by 3 bases and J by 6 bases, with 12 bases left in between. Germline assignment: CDR1 MDHEN and CDR2 SYDVKM. In nucleotides, the CDR3 is TGTGCCAGCAGTTTGGGGGGGGCGGTTCAGCCCCAGCATTTT. It codes for CASSLGGAVQPQHF.

The rearrangement uses TRBV6-6 and TRBJ2-5; TRBD1 might be the D (5 bases). The CDR3 is made up of 14 amino acids. Germline loops: CDR1 MNHNY, CDR2 SVGAGI (reference sequence). V lost 0 bases to trimming and J lost 4 bases, with 9 bases between them. The CDR3 loop reads CASSYSAGIETQYF. For the CDR3, the DNA is TGTGCCAGCAGTTACTCCGCAGGGATAGAGACCCAGTACTTC.

J is TRBJ2-2 and V is TRBV5-5; D gene unclear. In germline, CDR1 is SGHKS, CDR2 YYEKEE (reference sequence). Trimming took 2 bases from V and 7 from J, leaving 15 bases between them. This CDR3 has 15 residues. Here the CDR3 DNA reads TGTGCCAGCAGCTTAAGTTTACTCCCCGGCGGGGAGCTGTTTTTT. It yields the protein CASSLSLLPGGELFF.

This clone was counted a single time. This rearrangement joins TRBV6-5 to TRBJ1-1, with D tentatively TRBD1 (6 bases). Germline CDR1 reads MNHEY; CDR2 reads SVGAGI. This CDR3 is built from 16 residues. V was cut by 0 bases and J by 1 base, with 12 bases left in between. CDR3 sequence (DNA): TGTGCCAGCAGTTACTCCACAGGGCAAACGAACACTGAAGCTTTCTTT. Translation: CASSYSTGQTNTEAFF.

This rearrangement joins TRBV6-6 to TRBJ2-3; 12 nucleotides agree with TRBD2. The germline V gene has CDR1 MNHNY and CDR2 SVGAGI (reference sequence). V was clipped by 5 bases and J by 1 base; unmatched bases: 4. This CDR3 region has 16 residues. CDR3 loop: CASSLRLAGGTDTQYF. CDR3 coding DNA: TGTGCCAGCAGTCTCCGACTAGCGGGGGGCACAGATACGCAGTATTTT.

The rearrangement links TRBV7-2 to TRBJ2-2, with D possibly being TRBD1 (5 bases). From germline, CDR1 is SGHTA and CDR2 FQGNSA. Trimming left V 5 bases short and J 4 bases short, with 8 bases between. The CDR3 loop spans 13 amino acids. CDR3 amino acids: CASSPGLTGELFF. In DNA, the CDR3 is TGTGCCAGCAGCCCAGGGCTCACCGGGGAGCTGTTTTTT.

V gene TRBV19 combines with J gene TRBJ1-3; no clear D. The CDR3 has 14 amino acids. Trimming cost V 7 bases and J 0 bases, with 10 bases left between them. Germline V CDR1 and CDR2: LNHDA, SQIVND (reference sequence). CDR3 sequence: CASKAGSSGNTIYF. The CDR3 nucleotides read TGTGCCAGTAAAGCGGGAAGCTCTGGAAACACCATATATTTT. Complete variable domain (other parts from reference TRBV19 and TRBJ1-3): DGGITQSPKYLFRKEGQNVTLSCEQNLNHDAMYWYRQDPGQGLRLIYYSQIVNDFQKGDIAEGYSVSREKKESFPLTVTSAQKNPTAFYLCASKAGSSGNTIYFGEGSWLTVV.

J is TRBJ2-7 and V is TRBV6-1; D may be TRBD2 (6 bases). This CDR3 contains 12 residues. Germline V gene data show CDR1 as MNHNS and CDR2 as SASEGT. V dropped 8 bases and J dropped 4 bases, with 12 bases sitting between them. CDR3 coding DNA: TGTGCCAGCCTGGGGACTGAGTACGAGCAGTACTTC. Translation gives CASLGTEYEQYF.

The gene calls are TRBV5-6 and TRBJ2-1, with D perhaps TRBD2 (5 bases). The CDR3 sequence is 18 residues long. Germline loops: CDR1 SGHDT, CDR2 YYEEEE. V lost 2 bases to trimming and J lost 5 bases, with 23 bases between them. The CDR3 loop reads CASSFIWRGGYSDNEQFF. CDR3 DNA sequence: TGTGCCAGCAGCTTTATTTGGCGTGGCGGGTACAGCGACAATGAGCAGTTCTTC.

The gene calls are TRBV10-3 and TRBJ1-2; D not resolved. With 2 bases removed from V and 0 bases from J, the gap between germline ends came to 10 bases. CDR1 and CDR2 from the germline V gene are ENHRY and SYGVKD. This CDR3 contains 15 residues. CDR3 sequence (DNA): TGTGCCATCAGTGAGGGTTTGCAGACTAACTATGGCTACACCTTC. The encoded protein is CAISEGLQTNYGYTF.

The chain combines TRBV10-1 with TRBJ2-1; 7 positions agree with TRBD2. CDR1 and CDR2 from the germline V gene are WNHNN and SYGVQD (reference sequence). CDR3 length equals 17 residues. The J segment lost 11 bases and the V segment lost 0 bases, leaving 16 bases of the junction unmatched. CDR3 DNA sequence: TGCGCCAGCAGTGAGTCGGGTACTAGAAGTCGAGGGACTAAGCAGTTCTTC. It encodes CASSESGTRSRGTKQFF.

The genes are TRBV6-1 and TRBJ1-3; D possibly corresponds to TRBD1 (6 bases). Germline V gene sequence: CDR1 MNHNS, CDR2 SASEGT. CDR3 length: 16 residues. V lost 4 bases and J 1 base, leaving 14 bases between the germline ends. The CDR3 DNA reads as TGTGCCAGCAGTGTGCACAGGGTAGCGTCTGGAAACACCATATATTTT. Its translation: CASSVHRVASGNTIYF.